This T cell receptor beta chain came from a study of T cell responses to AZD1222 COVID-19 vaccine (dated by TCRdb to 2020 to 2023). In the study overall: AZD1222 recipients with second doses at about 4 weeks or about 12 weeks were pooled, because spike-specific TCR depth and breadth did not differ between schedules. Trial participants were enrolled by age into subgroups of 18-55, 56-69 and 70-plus years, and around 140, 26 and 57 TCR-sequenced participants, respectively, were included in these subgroups. A total of 230 to 250 trial participants underwent TCR sequencing, of whom under 220 had received two doses of AZD1222 and approximately 26 had received two doses of the MenACWY control vaccine. The paper's findings and limits, for the study overall: Nearly half of unique spike-specific TCRs reportedly recognized epitopes outside regions mutated in the B.1.351 and B.1.1.7 variants. The 56-69-year group was small, and its depth increase did not reach significance, likely because of low power. Because no day 14 peak-response samples were available, repertoires were characterized only after the peak T cell response. CD4 TCRs associated with the vaccine covered the entire spike protein, and the dominant responses were in regions 160-218 and 743-854. Participants were mostly white British, with more females than males. The authors suggested clonal diversity may have been underestimated. Conclusions about previously exposed vaccinees are limited, since just six AZD1222 recipients were seropositive for SARS-CoV-2 at baseline. A significant rise in spike-specific TCR breadth and depth was observed after two AZD1222 doses relative to day 0 and relative to MenACWY recipients.

Regarding this clone: Its recognized antigen is unknown. No much larger clone is present one base from it, and per-base qualities are unavailable.

The sample's time point label is to be understood as: baseline before first vaccination. Samples from vaccinated people were obtained from the UK trials COV001 and COV002, which included a single-blind randomized controlled phase 2/3 trial of AZD1222 (ChAdOx1 nCoV-19) in healthy adults. For TCRbeta chain sequencing, PBMC samples were collected from trial participants at day 0 and at day 28 after the second dose. For CDR1 and CDR2, the germline V gene lists MNHEY and SVGAGI. V gives up 6 bases and J gives up 4 bases, and the segment between their germline ends measures 15 bases. The CDR3 numbers 14 residues from cysteine through phenylalanine. This entry keeps only the CDR3 DNA: 42 bases, framed from base 1. The CDR3 regions of human TCRbeta chains were analyzed by immunosequencing. As for the original processing: TCRs in the repertoires were matched against a reference library of SARS-CoV-2-specific TCRs that had been generated with the MIRA antigen-specificity platform. Breadth was defined as the fraction of unique TCRs that were SARS-CoV-2-associated. Depth was defined as the fraction of total T cells that were SARS-CoV-2-associated. Using the MIRA data, each spike-specific TCR was mapped to the spike region that the TCR reacts to and placed in a CD4 or CD8 class. Log10-transformed breadth and depth values were compared by one-way ANOVA with Sidak's multiple comparisons tests. Imported from immuneACCESS, the table was reduced by TCRdb to in-frame sequences with V and J called. These copies leave out some clones; in studies compared against another copy, an unresolved V gene accounts for under half, and the cause of the remainder is not known. V and J calls and clone size are those listed in that table; D and trimming were worked out from the DNA. The sample table shows about 140,000 clones, and approximately 90% are seen once. 2.8% of the sample lies in the top ten.

The starting material was peripheral blood, obtained on day 0 of AZD1222 vaccination. The source of this sequence is an adult in good health. The V and J segments used are TRBV6-5 and TRBJ1-2; TRBD1 could be the D gene, as 5 bases match. The nucleotides read TGTGCCAGCAGACGGACATCAGAGGGCTATGGCTACACCTTC. Translated, it reads CASRRTSEGYGYTF.